This T cell receptor beta chain was observed in a study of blood T cell repertoires in COVID-19. Study at large: COVID-19 samples collected from the United States, Italy and Spain covered acute and convalescent phases. The analysed material was cDNA or gDNA that came from T cells, B-cell-depleted T cells, or PBMCs.

How the authors handled the data: How many nucleated cells were present was estimated from reference gene primer amplification. Only in-frame clones appear in the TCRdb table, and some are missing; sequencing was by immunoSEQ multiplex PCR. V, J and clone size were drawn from that table, and D and trimming were deduced from the DNA. The sample lists 75,000 to 100,000 clones, approximately 86% occurring once. In its sample, this clone was seen a few times. The TCR comes from a man older than 75 with acute or convalescent COVID-19. Input material: peripheral blood.

Written as DNA, the CDR3 is TGTGCCATCAGCGCGGGAGGCACAGATACGCAGTATTTT. This sequence encodes CAISAGGTDTQYF. The chain carries TRBV10-3 and TRBJ2-3; 7 bases map to TRBD2. From germline, CDR1 is ENHRY and CDR2 SYGVKD. The CDR3 runs to 13 residues. With V trimmed by 6 bases and J by 1 base, 1 base remained unmatched.